This T cell receptor beta chain originates from a study of T cells in Graves' hyperthyroidism and ophthalmopathy. This clonotype was picked up many times. Its antigen is still unknown. RNA transcripts served as the template for amplifying TCR beta CDR3 regions. First-round RT-PCR of the TCR CDR3 relied on the HTBI primer set. One entry per CDR3 protein results from TCRdb running MiXCR on the multiplex PCR reads. The sample records 300,000 to 400,000 distinct CDR3 sequences, 11% to 15% being singletons. Trimming cost V 1 base and J 3 bases; bases outside gene matches: 6. Germline values: CDR1 DFQATT, CDR2 SNEGSKA (reference sequence). The CDR3 length is 14 residues. Newly diagnosed patients aged 18 to 65 had hyperthyroidism of under 2 months' duration. Diagnosis relied on clinical symptoms, serum thyroxine and TRAb, thyroid ultrasound and orbital computed tomography. PBMCs were collected from an approximately 9 ml volume of fresh peripheral blood.

Study-wide points: Appearing also in blood were most of the thyroid clonotypes expanded above 0.001.

The source material was blood. This chain connects TRBV20-1 to TRBJ2-7; 7 nucleotides agree with TRBD2. The sequence derives from a woman aged 30 to 39 with Graves' hyperthyroidism. The CDR3 nucleotides are TGCAGTGCTAGAGGGACTAGGGGAGTCTACGAGCAGTACTTC. Its translation is CSARGTRGVYEQYF.